These 30 T cell receptor beta chains originate from one sample sequenced in a study of cytomegalovirus exposure and HLA in healthy donors. In the PCR, 60 Vbeta and 13 Jbeta primers were used. Sequenced by immunoSEQ multiplex PCR; TCRdb stores in-frame clones only, minus some. The top ten hold under 4.5% of the sample, which has about 140,000 clones, roughly three quarters seen once. Input material: PBMCs. These TCRs come from a man younger than 35 in good health and CMV-seronegative.

The chain is built from TRBV28 and TRBJ2-1; 12 positions match TRBD2. This CDR3 has 20 residues. Per germline, CDR1 MDHEN and CDR2 SYDVKM. V was clipped by 4 bases and J by 5 bases; unmatched bases: 18. Written as DNA, the CDR3 is TGTGCCAGCAGTTCCCGCCCTGGAAGACTAGCGGGAGCTCGAAACAATGAGCAGTTCTTC. This translates into CASSSRPGRLAGARNNEQFF.

This clone was seen once. The chain employs TRBV5-1 and TRBJ2-7; a possible D gene is TRBD1 (5 bases). The germline V gene encodes CDR1 SGHRS and CDR2 YFSETQ. Between the trimmed V and J ends, which lost 0 bases and 2 bases, there was a span of 12 bases. The CDR3 consists of 15 residues. In nucleotides, the CDR3 is TGCGCCAGCAGCTTGGACAGGAGAACCGCCTACGAGCAGTACTTC. Its protein product is CASSLDRRTAYEQYF. Looking up the rest from reference TRBV5-1 and TRBJ2-7 gives the full variable domain: KAGVTQTPRYLIKTRGQQVTLSCSPISGHRSVSWYQQTPGQGLQFLFEYFSETQRNKGNFPGRFSGRQFSNSRSEMNVSTLELGDSALYLCASSLDRRTAYEQYFGPGTRLTVT.

The chain combines TRBV27 with TRBJ2-6; TRBD1 is a possible D gene (6 bases). The CDR3 runs 18 residues. Germline CDR1 MNHEY, CDR2 SMNVEV (reference sequence). V was shortened by 5 bases and J by 0 bases, with 17 bases between the two germline ends. In DNA form, the CDR3 reads TGTGCCAGCAGTAAATTCGGGACACCGAACTCTGGGGCCAACGTCCTGACTTTC. Translation gives CASSKFGTPNSGANVLTF.

V and J are TRBV7-3 and TRBJ2-3; TRBD2 matches 7 bases. Germline V CDR1 and CDR2: SGHTA, FQGTGA. The CDR3 totals 14 residues. V was clipped by 3 bases and J by 6 bases; unmatched bases: 6. The CDR3 DNA sequence: TGTGCCAGCAGCTTTCGAACTAGCGAGGATACGCAGTATTTT. It yields the protein CASSFRTSEDTQYF.

The chain is built from TRBV5-1 and TRBJ2-1; D remains unclear. Per germline, CDR1 SGHRS and CDR2 YFSETQ. The CDR3 length is 11 residues. Trimming removed 3 bases from V and 10 bases from J, with 8 bases in between. CDR3 residues: CASSSGLEQFF. CDR3 bases: TGCGCCAGCAGCTCTGGGCTAGAGCAGTTCTTC.

The J gene is TRBJ1-1, the V gene TRBV5-1, with D possibly being TRBD1 (5 bases). The ends were cut back, 4 bases at V and 5 bases at J, with 12 bases in the middle. The CDR3 has 13 residues. Germline V gene lookup returns CDR1 SGHRS and CDR2 YFSETQ. CDR3 sequence (DNA): TGCGCCAGCAGCCCCCCGGGGGGAACTGAAGCTTTCTTT. Encoded protein: CASSPPGGTEAFF.

The gene calls are TRBV19 and TRBJ1-5; TRBD1 matches 10 bases. Trimming cost V 5 bases and J 0 bases; bases outside gene matches: 4. The CDR3 consists of 16 residues. CDR1 and CDR2 (germline): LNHDA, SQIVND (reference sequence). CDR3 nucleotides: TGTGCCAGTAGTCCATGGGACAGGGGTAGCAATCAGCCCCAGCATTTT. Translating it yields CASSPWDRGSNQPQHF.

In its sample, this clone is medium-sized. The chain uses TRBV6-1 and TRBJ2-7; TRBD2 might be the D (6 bases). Germline V lookup: CDR1 MNHNS, CDR2 SASEGT. Trimming pared 6 bases from V and 5 bases from J, leaving 20 bases between. The CDR3 is 15 residues long. In DNA form, the CDR3 reads TGTGCCAGCAGCGTGAACGGAGGGGAAGGGAACGAGCAGTACTTC. Amino acid sequence: CASSVNGGEGNEQYF.

The chain links TRBV2 to TRBJ2-5; D unclear. The CDR3 length is 11 residues. Trimming removed 7 bases from V and 7 bases from J, with 10 bases in between. Looked up from germline, CDR1 is SNHLY and CDR2 is FYNNEI. CDR3 nucleotides: TGTGCCAGCAATCTAAAATGGACCCAGTACTTC. Protein sequence: CASNLKWTQYF.

The rearrangement uses TRBV19 and TRBJ2-1; a possible D gene is TRBD2 (7 bases). The germline V gene encodes CDR1 LNHDA and CDR2 SQIVND (reference sequence). This CDR3 is built from 12 residues. Deletions cut 4 bases from V and 8 bases from J, with 9 bases between. The CDR3 reads CASSTRGHEQFF. CDR3 bases: TGTGCCAGTAGTACGCGGGGGCATGAGCAGTTCTTC.

This chain uses TRBV2 with TRBJ2-7, with TRBD2 matching over 8 bases. CDR3 length equals 14 residues. Losses at the gene ends were 4 bases for V and 4 bases for J; bases not matched to a gene: 6. The V gene's germline CDR1 is SNHLY and CDR2 FYNNEI. CDR3 residues: CASSAGGRSYEQYF. CDR3 coding DNA: TGTGCCAGCAGTGCTGGCGGGAGGTCTTACGAGCAGTACTTC.

The genes are TRBV19 and TRBJ2-7; the match to TRBD1 covers 8 bases. The CDR3 extends over 15 amino acids. The V gene's germline CDR1 is LNHDA and CDR2 SQIVND (reference sequence). With V trimmed by 5 bases and J by 3 bases, 9 bases remained unmatched. This CDR3 is CASSEQGGLGYEQYF. The CDR3 region has the DNA TGTGCCAGTAGTGAACAGGGGGGTCTAGGCTACGAGCAGTACTTC. Using reference TRBV19 and TRBJ2-7 for the parts outside the CDR3, the full variable domain is DGGITQSPKYLFRKEGQNVTLSCEQNLNHDAMYWYRQDPGQGLRLIYYSQIVNDFQKGDIAEGYSVSREKKESFPLTVTSAQKNPTAFYLCASSEQGGLGYEQYFGPGTRLTVT.

This clone was recorded only once. The V and J genes are TRBV6-6 and TRBJ2-7; D is possibly TRBD1 (5 bases). Germline CDR1 reads MNHNY; CDR2 reads SVGAGI (reference sequence). This CDR3 has 15 amino acids. V was shortened by 2 bases and J by 0 bases, with 11 bases between the two germline ends. The CDR3 DNA sequence: TGTGCCAGCAGTTACCCGGACACGAGCTCCTACGAGCAGTACTTC. Encoded protein: CASSYPDTSSYEQYF.

The CDR3 loop reads CASSPHPTGTDEKLFF. As DNA, the CDR3 is TGTGCCAGCAGTCCCCACCCGACAGGGACCGATGAAAAACTGTTTTTT. The chain uses TRBV28 and TRBJ1-4, with TRBD1 matching 7 bases. The CDR3 contains 16 residues. The trim removed 5 bases at V and 6 bases at J, leaving 12 bases unmatched. Germline CDR1 is MDHEN and CDR2 is SYDVKM.

CDR3 sequence reads: CASSFLAYGYTF. For the CDR3, the DNA is TGTGCCAGCAGTTTTCTGGCTTATGGCTACACCTTC. V and J are TRBV28 and TRBJ1-2; no clear D. Trimming removed 3 bases at V and 5 bases at J, with 7 bases between. Germline CDR1 is MDHEN and CDR2 is SYDVKM. The CDR3 is 12 residues long.

This chain joins TRBV19 and TRBJ2-7; possibly TRBD1 for D (5 bases). CDR1 and CDR2 (germline): LNHDA, SQIVND (reference sequence). The V end was cut by 4 bases, the J end by 0 bases, with 13 bases between. The CDR3 is 15 amino acids. CDR3 sequence reads: CASSRKGISSYEQYF. The CDR3 DNA reads as TGTGCCAGTAGTAGGAAGGGGATTAGCTCCTACGAGCAGTACTTC.

A remark on this clone: Distinct nucleotide sequences in the sample also encode this CDR3. The V call is TRBV13, the J call TRBJ2-5, with a weak D call TRBD2 (6 bases). The V end lost 5 bases, the J end lost 3 bases, and 10 bases lay between the germline ends. The CDR3 length is 13 residues. Germline V gene lookup returns CDR1 PRHDT and CDR2 FYEKMQ (reference sequence). CDR3 nucleotide sequence: TGTGCCAGCAGCCACAGGAGGGAAGAGACCCAGTACTTC. It translates to CASSHRREETQYF.

The V gene is TRBV6-1, the J gene TRBJ2-3; TRBD1 might be the D (6 bases). The CDR3 sequence is 14 residues long. V lost 5 bases to trimming and J lost 1 base, with 10 bases between them. Germline V lookup: CDR1 MNHNS, CDR2 SASEGT. In DNA form, the CDR3 reads TGTGCCAGCAGTTCAACAGGGCGCACAGATACGCAGTATTTT. It specifies CASSSTGRTDTQYF.

V is TRBV5-6 and J is TRBJ2-3; 10 bases map to TRBD2. J gave up 0 bases and V 3 bases, and 4 bases lay outside the gene matches. This CDR3 contains 16 residues. CDR1 SGHDT and CDR2 YYEEEE come from the germline V gene. The CDR3 here is CASSSLAGESTDTQYF. The DNA of the CDR3 is TGTGCCAGCAGCTCCCTAGCGGGAGAGAGCACAGATACGCAGTATTTT. Variable domain in full (rest from reference TRBV5-6 and TRBJ2-3): DAGVTQSPTHLIKTRGQQVTLRCSPKSGHDTVSWYQQALGQGPQFIFQYYEEEERQRGNFPDRFSGHQFPNYSSELNVNALLLGDSALYLCASSSLAGESTDTQYFGPGTRLTVL.

V is TRBV6-5 and J is TRBJ2-5; the D gene is possibly TRBD2 (7 bases). The germline gives CDR1 MNHEY, CDR2 SVGAGI. Trimming removed 6 bases from V and 2 bases from J, with 10 bases in between. There are 13 residues in the CDR3. CDR3 sequence (DNA): TGTGCCAGCAGGGGGAGGGGGCAAGAGACCCAGTACTTC. This translates into CASRGRGQETQYF.

This chain joins TRBV29-1 and TRBJ2-4, with 10 bases identical to TRBD1. Germline loops: CDR1 SQVTM, CDR2 ANQGSEA. This CDR3 region has 14 residues. The junction had 9 bases not matched to a gene; V was cut back by 6 bases and J by 7 bases. The CDR3 bases are TGCAGCGTCTTAGGGGACAGGGGAAAGAACATTCAGTACTTC. Encoded protein: CSVLGDRGKNIQYF.

Written as DNA, the CDR3 is TGTGCCATCAGTTCCGGGACTAACTATGGCTACACCTTC. This codes for CAISSGTNYGYTF. The rearrangement links TRBV10-3 to TRBJ1-2; no firm D call. V lost 5 bases and J lost 0, with 7 bases in between. Looked up from germline, CDR1 is ENHRY and CDR2 is SYGVKD. The CDR3 is 13 residues long.

V and J are TRBV18 and TRBJ1-3; a possible D gene is TRBD1 (6 bases). The CDR3 is 16 residues long. Germline CDR1 and CDR2: KGHSH and LQKENI. V lost 3 bases and J 4 bases, leaving 16 bases between the germline ends. CDR3 in DNA: TGTGCCAGCTCACCGACTCAGGGGAAGGCCGGAAACACCATATATTTT. It encodes CASSPTQGKAGNTIYF. The variable domain in full, with the rest retrieved from reference TRBV18 and TRBJ1-3, is NAGVMQNPRHLVRRRGQEARLRCSPMKGHSHVYWYRQLPEEGLKFMVYLQKENIIDESGMPKERFSAEFPKEGPSILRIQQVVRGDSAAYFCASSPTQGKAGNTIYFGEGSWLTVV.

The chain combines TRBV7-9 with TRBJ2-7, with D perhaps matching TRBD1 (6 bases). V was shortened by 5 bases and J by 3 bases, with 14 bases between the two germline ends. Germline V gene lookup returns CDR1 SEHNR and CDR2 FQNEAQ (reference sequence). This CDR3 is built from 14 residues. The CDR3 region is CASSPDRTRYEQYF. The CDR3 region has the DNA TGTGCCAGCAGCCCAGACAGGACGCGCTACGAGCAGTACTTC. The full variable domain, its missing parts supplied by reference TRBV7-9 and TRBJ2-7, is DTGVSQNPRHKITKRGQNVTFRCDPISEHNRLYWYRQTLGQGPEFLTYFQNEAQLEKSRLLSDRFSAERPKGSFSTLEIQRTEQGDSAMYLCASSPDRTRYEQYFGPGTRLTVT.

V and J are TRBV30 and TRBJ2-7; D gene ambiguous. Germline V CDR1 and CDR2: GTSNPN, SVGIG (reference sequence). Trimming pared 2 bases from V and 3 bases from J, leaving 14 bases between. The CDR3 length is 14 residues. CDR3 residues: CAWSMTSSGYEQYF. The CDR3 DNA follows: TGTGCCTGGAGTATGACGTCCTCGGGCTACGAGCAGTACTTC.

This chain uses TRBV10-2 with TRBJ2-2; perhaps TRBD1 as D (6 bases). CDR3 length: 14 residues. Trimming removed 1 base at V and 6 bases at J, with 9 bases between. Germline values: CDR1 WSHSY, CDR2 SAAADI. The CDR3 coding sequence is TGCGCCAGCAGTGAGTACAGGGCGGCCGGGGAGCTGTTTTTT. Translating it yields CASSEYRAAGELFF.

The V and J genes are TRBV19 and TRBJ2-4; D is uncertain. From germline, CDR1 is LNHDA and CDR2 SQIVND (reference sequence). The CDR3 is made up of 13 amino acids. The V and J ends lost 5 bases and 0 bases respectively, with 5 bases between them. The CDR3 reads CASSYRAKNIQYF. CDR3 sequence (DNA): TGTGCCAGTAGTTATCGAGCCAAAAACATTCAGTACTTC.

This clone has a handful of counts. The genes are TRBV7-2 and TRBJ2-7, with a possible D match to TRBD1 (6 bases). V was trimmed by 3 bases and J by 2 bases, leaving 11 bases between them. CDR3 length: 14 residues. CDR1 is SGHTA and CDR2 is FQGNSA in the germline V gene. The CDR3 loop reads CASSFLDSPYEQYF. The CDR3 DNA reads as TGTGCCAGCAGCTTCCTGGACAGCCCCTACGAGCAGTACTTC.

This clone was detected only a few times. This chain links TRBV30 with TRBJ1-3, with no clear D. Looked up from germline, CDR1 is GTSNPN and CDR2 is SVGIG (reference sequence). CDR3 length: 15 amino acids. V was trimmed by 4 bases and J by 0 bases, leaving 13 bases between them. The CDR3 loop reads CAWTGTLTSGNTIYF. The CDR3 DNA sequence: TGTGCCTGGACAGGCACCCTGACCTCTGGAAACACCATATATTTT.

The gene calls are TRBV7-9 and TRBJ1-1, with a tentative D call TRBD1 (5 bases). Germline CDR1 SEHNR, CDR2 FQNEAQ (reference sequence). This CDR3 is 12 amino acids long. Trimming shortened V by 5 bases and J by 11 bases, and 15 bases separated the two germline ends. The CDR3 loop is CASSLLGPEAFF. The DNA of the CDR3 is TGTGCCAGCAGCCTTTTGGGGCCAGAGGCTTTCTTT.